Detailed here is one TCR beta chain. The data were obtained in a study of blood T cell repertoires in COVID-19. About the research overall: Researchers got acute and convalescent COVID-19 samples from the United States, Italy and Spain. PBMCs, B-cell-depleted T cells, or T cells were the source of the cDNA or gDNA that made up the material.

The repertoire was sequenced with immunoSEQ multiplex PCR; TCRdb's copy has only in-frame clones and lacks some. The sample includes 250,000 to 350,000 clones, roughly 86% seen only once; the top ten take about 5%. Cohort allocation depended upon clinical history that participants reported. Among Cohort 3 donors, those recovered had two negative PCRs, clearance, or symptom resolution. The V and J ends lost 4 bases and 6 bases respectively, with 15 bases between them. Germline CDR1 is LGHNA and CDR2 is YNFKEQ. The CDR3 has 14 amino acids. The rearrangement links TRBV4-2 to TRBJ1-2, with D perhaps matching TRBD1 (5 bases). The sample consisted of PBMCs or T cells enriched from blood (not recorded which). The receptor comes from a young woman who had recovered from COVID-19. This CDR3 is CASSPPGDSHGYTF. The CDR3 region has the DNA TGTGCCAGCAGCCCTCCTGGGGACTCCCATGGCTACACCTTC.